Sequencing of this T cell receptor beta chain was carried out in a study of T-cell reconstitution after alpha-beta-depleted transplantation in children. This clonotype showed up many times. Deletions cut 7 bases from V and 1 base from J, with 15 bases between. CDR1 is MNHEY, CDR2 SVGEGT, per germline. This CDR3 region has 15 residues. Preparation of the TCRbeta library was carried out with unique molecular identifiers. TCRdb reanalysed the PCR reads using MiXCR and keeps one entry per CDR3 protein. The sample holds 200,000 to 250,000 distinct CDR3 sequences, 8.2% seen once. This chain connects TRBV6-2 or TRBV6-3 to TRBJ2-3; perhaps TRBD2 as D (6 bases). The receptor was isolated from a male patient between 5 and 17 years old who had a stem cell transplant for acute lymphoblastic leukemia, so the T cells may come from the graft donor. This material consisted of PBMCs, mostly from graft donor cells, taken 180 days after TCRalphabeta/CD19-depleted stem cell transplant. The DNA of the CDR3 is TGTGCCAGCAACCCGGGGGTATCCCGCACAGATACGCAGTATTTT. This translates into CASNPGVSRTDTQYF.